What follows is one T cell receptor beta chain and its context. What it recognizes is unknown. The data were obtained in a study of cytomegalovirus exposure and HLA in healthy donors. Study-level findings and limits: Common viral pathogens were later found to be apparently linked to several of the most significant clusters.

The germline gives CDR1 LNHNV, CDR2 YYDKDF (reference sequence). CDR3 length: 16 amino acids. V lost 0 bases to trimming and J lost 5 bases; unmatched junction nucleotides: 6. The study ran its PCR with 60 Vbeta and 13 Jbeta primers. In the authors' methods: The authors later counted roughly 79 million unique TCR beta chains, some 11 million of them shared. Sequencing used immunoSEQ multiplex PCR; TCRdb keeps in-frame clones, though not all of them. V and J calls and clone size are copied from that table; D and trimming were computed from the DNA. The table includes under 130,000 clones, approximately 79% detected once.

V is TRBV15 and J is TRBJ2-3; 9 nucleotides align to TRBD2. The receptor's source is a woman in her 40s in good health and CMV-seronegative. Input material: PBMCs. CDR3 loop: CATSRDVAGVGDTQYF. The CDR3 DNA reads TGTGCCACCAGCAGAGATGTAGCGGGAGTCGGAGATACGCAGTATTTT. The variable domain in full, completed from reference TRBV15 and TRBJ2-3, reads DAMVIQNPRYQVTQFGKPVTLSCSQTLNHNVMYWYQQKSSQAPKLLFHYYDKDFNNEADTPDNFQSRRPNTSFCFLDIRSPGLGDTAMYLCATSRDVAGVGDTQYFGPGTRLTVL.